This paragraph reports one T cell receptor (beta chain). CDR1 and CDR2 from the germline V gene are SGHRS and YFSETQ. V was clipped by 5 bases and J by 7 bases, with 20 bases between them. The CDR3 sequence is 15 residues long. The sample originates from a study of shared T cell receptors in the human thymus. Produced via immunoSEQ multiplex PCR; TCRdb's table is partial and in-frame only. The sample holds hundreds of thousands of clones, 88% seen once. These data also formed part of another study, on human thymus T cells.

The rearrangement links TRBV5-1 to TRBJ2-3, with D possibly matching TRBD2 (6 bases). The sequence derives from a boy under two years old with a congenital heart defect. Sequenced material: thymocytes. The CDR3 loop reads CASSRDFPRPHTQYF. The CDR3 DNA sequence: TGCGCCAGCAGTCGGGACTTCCCTCGCCCGCATACGCAGTATTTT.